Presented here are 8 T cell receptor beta chains from one specimen sequenced in a study of blood T cells in healthy people across ages. It was with a sample-barcoded 5' primer and a J-beta primer mix that a second PCR of roughly 6 to 12 cycles was run. MiXCR, run by TCRdb on the 5' RACE reads, gives a single entry per CDR3 protein. The sample contains roughly 1.6 million distinct CDR3 sequences, roughly 32% of which appear only once. The sequenced material came from blood. These receptor sequences come from a woman between 25 and 40 years old in good health.

This clonotype appeared a few times. J is TRBJ2-5 and V is TRBV5-1, with D unclear. V gave up 6 bases and J gave up 11 bases, with 17 bases separating them. The germline CDR1 and CDR2 sequences are SGHRS and YFSETQ. This CDR3 is 12 amino acids long. The DNA of the CDR3 is TGCGCCAGCAACGGGCCTAAGATGGTTCAGTACTTC. Its protein is CASNGPKMVQYF.

This clonotype appeared many times. The rearrangement links TRBV7-9 to TRBJ2-3; D remains unclear. V was pared by 7 bases and J by 6 bases, with 8 bases between. The germline V gene has CDR1 SEHNR and CDR2 FQNEAQ (reference sequence). The CDR3 runs 11 residues. The CDR3 reads CASTSSDTQYF. As DNA, the CDR3 is TGTGCCAGCACCTCGTCCGATACGCAGTATTTT.

This clonotype was counted at least ten times. The rearrangement joins TRBV29-1 to TRBJ2-7, with 8 bases identical to TRBD1. Germline V lookup: CDR1 SQVTM, CDR2 ANQGSEA. This CDR3 has 12 residues. V gave up 7 bases and J gave up 5 bases; unmatched junction bases: 7. This CDR3 reads CSARDRMDEQYF. CDR3 sequence (DNA): TGCAGCGCCCGGGACAGGATGGACGAGCAGTACTTC.

This clonotype came up a few times. This sequence joins TRBV2 and TRBJ1-2; D remains ambiguous. The CDR3 loop spans 14 amino acids. The germline gives CDR1 SNHLY, CDR2 FYNNEI. V lost 6 bases, J lost 4 bases, and 15 bases lay in between. The CDR3 nucleotides are TGTGCCAGCAGAGCCGAGGCTCTCCCCTATGGCTACACCTTC. Translating it yields CASRAEALPYGYTF. The variable domain in full, completed from reference TRBV2 and TRBJ1-2, reads EPEVTQTPSHQVTQMGQEVILRCVPISNHLYFYWYRQILGQKVEFLVSFYNNEISEKSEIFDDQFSVERPDGSNFTLKIRSTKLEDSAMYFCASRAEALPYGYTFGSGTRLTVV.

The sample holds a few counts of this clonotype. The chain uses TRBV20-1 and TRBJ2-5; tentatively, D is TRBD2 (5 bases). Trimming took 1 base from V and 11 from J, leaving 14 bases between them. The CDR3 loop spans 12 amino acids. Germline CDR1 DFQATT, CDR2 SNEGSKA (reference sequence). The CDR3 sequence is CSARARVGEQYF. For the CDR3, the DNA is TGCAGTGCTAGAGCCCGGGTCGGGGAGCAGTACTTC.

The chain joins TRBV4-1 to TRBJ2-3; the D call may be TRBD1 or TRBD2 (5 bases each). V was shortened by 3 bases and J by 2 bases, with 24 bases between the two germline ends. The CDR3 totals 19 residues. Germline V gene lookup returns CDR1 MGHRA and CDR2 YSYEKL. The CDR3 nucleotides are TGCGCCAGCAGCCAGCTATCTGTTACCGGGACCCCCCCCACAGATACGCAGTATTTT. Translation: CASSQLSVTGTPPTDTQYF.

The CDR3 DNA sequence: TGTGCCAGCAGCTTAAAGGCACGGGGGAAAACCTACAATGAGCAGTTCTTC. Protein sequence: CASSLKARGKTYNEQFF. The gene calls are TRBV7-3 and TRBJ2-1, with D possibly TRBD2 on 6 matching bases. V was cut by 1 base and J by 2 bases, with 15 bases left in between. The CDR3 length is 17 residues. The germline V gene has CDR1 SGHTA and CDR2 FQGTGA.

The chain has TRBV6-1 and TRBJ2-5; D might be TRBD1 (7 bases). V lost 5 bases and J 0 bases, leaving 19 bases between the germline ends. The CDR3 loop spans 17 amino acids. CDR1 MNHNS and CDR2 SASEGT come from the germline V gene. As DNA, the CDR3 is TGTGCCAGCAGTCCCCTCAGGAGGGGGCAGTACCAAGAGACCCAGTACTTC. Translation: CASSPLRRGQYQETQYF.